One T cell receptor (beta chain) is described in this entry. This specimen belongs to a study of CD8 T cells in Susac syndrome. At the level of the study: Blood was drawn from patients with Susac syndrome. At that point, they were therapy-naive, on corticosteroids, or on intravenous immunoglobulin alone.

This CDR3 is built from 15 residues. Germline V CDR1 and CDR2: SGHTA, FQGNSA. V lost 6 bases to trimming and J lost 4 bases; unmatched junction nucleotides: 5. The authors reverse transcribed about 0.5 to 1 ug RNA with random hexamers. Amplification of TCR beta CDR3 by immunoSEQ multiplex PCR spanned 54 Vbeta and 13 Jbeta. TCRdb redid the calling of the immunoSEQ multiplex PCR reads with MiXCR, one entry per CDR3 protein. Of 55,000 to 80,000 distinct CDR3 sequences in the sample, just over 90% are singletons; the top ten hold around 0.15%. The V call is TRBV7-2, the J call TRBJ2-2; 10 bases are shared with TRBD1. The material sequenced was CD4+ T cells from PBMCs. This clonotype was obtained from a human donor with Susac syndrome. Here the CDR3 reads CASSRDRGGTGELFF. The CDR3 bases are TGTGCCAGCAGTCGGGACAGGGGAGGCACCGGGGAGCTGTTTTTT.